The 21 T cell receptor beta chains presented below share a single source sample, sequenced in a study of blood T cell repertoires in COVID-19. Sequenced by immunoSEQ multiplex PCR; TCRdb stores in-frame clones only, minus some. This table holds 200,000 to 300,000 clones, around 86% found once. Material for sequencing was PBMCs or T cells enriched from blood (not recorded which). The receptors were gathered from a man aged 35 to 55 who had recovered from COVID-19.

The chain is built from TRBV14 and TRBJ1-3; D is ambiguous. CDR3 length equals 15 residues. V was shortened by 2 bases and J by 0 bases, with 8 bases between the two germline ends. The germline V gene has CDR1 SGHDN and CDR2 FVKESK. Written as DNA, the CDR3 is TGTGCCAGCAGCCAACTAAAATCCTCTGGAAACACCATATATTTT. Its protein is CASSQLKSSGNTIYF.

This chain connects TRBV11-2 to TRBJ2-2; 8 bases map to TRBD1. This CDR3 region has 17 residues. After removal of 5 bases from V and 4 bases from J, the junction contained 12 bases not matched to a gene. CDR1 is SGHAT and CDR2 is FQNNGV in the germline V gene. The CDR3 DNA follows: TGTGCCAGCAGCGCATACCCGACAGGGGCCTCCACCGGGGAGCTGTTTTTT. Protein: CASSAYPTGASTGELFF.

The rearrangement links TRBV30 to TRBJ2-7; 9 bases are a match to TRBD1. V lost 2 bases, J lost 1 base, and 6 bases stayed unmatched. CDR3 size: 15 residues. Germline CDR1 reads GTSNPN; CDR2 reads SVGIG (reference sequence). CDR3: CAWSHRGPVSYEQYF. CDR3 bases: TGTGCCTGGAGTCACAGGGGGCCGGTGTCCTACGAGCAGTACTTC.

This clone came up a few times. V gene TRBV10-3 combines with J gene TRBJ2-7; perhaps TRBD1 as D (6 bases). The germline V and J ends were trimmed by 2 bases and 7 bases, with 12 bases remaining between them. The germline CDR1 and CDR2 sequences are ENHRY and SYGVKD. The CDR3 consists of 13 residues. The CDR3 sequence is CAISETERGEQYF. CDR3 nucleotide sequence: TGTGCCATCAGTGAGACAGAAAGGGGGGAGCAGTACTTC.

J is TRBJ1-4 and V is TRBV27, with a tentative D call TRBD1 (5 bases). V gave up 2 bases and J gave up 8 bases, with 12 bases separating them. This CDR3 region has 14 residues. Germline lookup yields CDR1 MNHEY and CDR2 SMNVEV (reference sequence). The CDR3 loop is CASSLQGGEEKLFF. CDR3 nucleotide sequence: TGTGCCAGCAGTTTACAGGGTGGGGAAGAAAAACTGTTTTTT. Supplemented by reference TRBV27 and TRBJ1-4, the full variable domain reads EAQVTQNPRYLITVTGKKLTVTCSQNMNHEYMSWYRQDPGLGLRQIYYSMNVEVTDKGDVPEGYKVSRKEKRNFPLILESPSPNQTSLYFCASSLQGGEEKLFFGSGTQLSVL.

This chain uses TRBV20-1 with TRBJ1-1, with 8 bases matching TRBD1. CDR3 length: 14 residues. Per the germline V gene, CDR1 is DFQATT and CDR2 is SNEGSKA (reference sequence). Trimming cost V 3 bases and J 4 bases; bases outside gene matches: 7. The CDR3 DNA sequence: TGCAGTGCTAGTTGGCAGGGGGCCGTCACTGAAGCTTTCTTT. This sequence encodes CSASWQGAVTEAFF.

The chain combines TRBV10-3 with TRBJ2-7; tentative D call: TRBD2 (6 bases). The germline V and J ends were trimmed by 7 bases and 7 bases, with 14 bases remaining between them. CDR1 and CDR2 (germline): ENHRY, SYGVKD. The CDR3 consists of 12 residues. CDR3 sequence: CAITSGRGEQYF. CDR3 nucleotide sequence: TGTGCCATCACCTCAGGACGGGGGGAGCAGTACTTC.

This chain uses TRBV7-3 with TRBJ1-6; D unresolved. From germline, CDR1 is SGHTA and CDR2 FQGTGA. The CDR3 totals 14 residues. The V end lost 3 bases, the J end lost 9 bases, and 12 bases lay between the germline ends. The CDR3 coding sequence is TGTGCCAGCAGCTTCGCCGGGTACGGTTCACCCCTCCACTTT. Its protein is CASSFAGYGSPLHF.

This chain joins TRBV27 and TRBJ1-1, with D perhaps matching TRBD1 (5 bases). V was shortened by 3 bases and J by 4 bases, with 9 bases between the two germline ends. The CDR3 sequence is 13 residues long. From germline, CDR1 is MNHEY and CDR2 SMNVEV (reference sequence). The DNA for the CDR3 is TGTGCCAGCAGTTTTCAGGGTACCACTGAAGCTTTCTTT. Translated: CASSFQGTTEAFF.

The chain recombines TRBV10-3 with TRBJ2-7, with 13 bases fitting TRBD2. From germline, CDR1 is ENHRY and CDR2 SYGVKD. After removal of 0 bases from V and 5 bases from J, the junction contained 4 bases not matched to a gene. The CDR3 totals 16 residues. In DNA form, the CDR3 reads TGTGCCATCAGTGAGTCTTTAGGACTAGCGGGAGACGAGCAGTACTTC. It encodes CAISESLGLAGDEQYF.

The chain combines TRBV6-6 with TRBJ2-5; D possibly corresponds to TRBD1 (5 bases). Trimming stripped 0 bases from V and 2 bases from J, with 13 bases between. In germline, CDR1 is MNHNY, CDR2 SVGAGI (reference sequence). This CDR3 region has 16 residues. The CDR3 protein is CASSYSWTLPQETQYF. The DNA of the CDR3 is TGTGCCAGCAGTTACTCGTGGACACTACCTCAAGAGACCCAGTACTTC.

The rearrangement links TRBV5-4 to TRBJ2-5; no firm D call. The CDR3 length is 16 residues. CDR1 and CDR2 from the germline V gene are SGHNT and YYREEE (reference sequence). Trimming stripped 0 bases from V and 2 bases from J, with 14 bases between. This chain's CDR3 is CASSLAVQAQQETQYF. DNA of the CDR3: TGTGCCAGCAGCTTGGCCGTCCAGGCACAACAAGAGACCCAGTACTTC.

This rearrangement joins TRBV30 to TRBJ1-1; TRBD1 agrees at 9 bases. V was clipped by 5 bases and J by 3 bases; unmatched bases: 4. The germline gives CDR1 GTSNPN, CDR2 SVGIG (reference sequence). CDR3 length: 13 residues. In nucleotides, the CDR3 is TGTGCCTGGCGCGGACAGGGGTACACTGAAGCTTTCTTT. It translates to CAWRGQGYTEAFF.

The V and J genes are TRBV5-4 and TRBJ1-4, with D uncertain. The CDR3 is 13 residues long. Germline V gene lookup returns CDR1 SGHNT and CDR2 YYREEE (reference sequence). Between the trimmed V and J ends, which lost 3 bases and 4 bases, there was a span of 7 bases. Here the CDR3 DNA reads TGTGCCAGCAGCTCGGGGATTAATGAAAAACTGTTTTTT. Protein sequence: CASSSGINEKLFF.

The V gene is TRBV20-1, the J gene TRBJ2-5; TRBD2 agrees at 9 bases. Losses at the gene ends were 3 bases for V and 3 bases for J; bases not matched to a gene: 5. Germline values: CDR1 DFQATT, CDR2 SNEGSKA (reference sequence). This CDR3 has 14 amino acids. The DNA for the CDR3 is TGCAGTGCTAGTCCTAGCGGGATTGAAGAGACCCAGTACTTC. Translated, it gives CSASPSGIEETQYF.

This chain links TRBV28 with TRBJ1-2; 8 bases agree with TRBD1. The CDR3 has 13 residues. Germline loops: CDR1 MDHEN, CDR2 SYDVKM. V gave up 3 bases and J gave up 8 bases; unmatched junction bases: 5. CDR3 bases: TGTGCCAGCAGTTTTTCGGACAGGGACGGCTACACCTTC. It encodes CASSFSDRDGYTF.

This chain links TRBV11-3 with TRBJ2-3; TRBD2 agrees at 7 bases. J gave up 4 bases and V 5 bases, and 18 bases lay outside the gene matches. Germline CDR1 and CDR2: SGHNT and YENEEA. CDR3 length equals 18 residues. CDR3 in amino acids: CASSQWGKRGAVSDTQYF. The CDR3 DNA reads TGTGCCAGCAGCCAGTGGGGAAAGCGGGGCGCGGTGTCAGATACGCAGTATTTT.

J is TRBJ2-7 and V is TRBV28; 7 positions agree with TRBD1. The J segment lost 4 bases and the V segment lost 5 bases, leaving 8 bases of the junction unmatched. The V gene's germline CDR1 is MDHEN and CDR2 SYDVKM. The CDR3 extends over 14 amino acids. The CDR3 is CASSDMTGRYEQYF. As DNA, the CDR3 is TGTGCCAGCAGTGATATGACAGGGCGGTACGAGCAGTACTTC.

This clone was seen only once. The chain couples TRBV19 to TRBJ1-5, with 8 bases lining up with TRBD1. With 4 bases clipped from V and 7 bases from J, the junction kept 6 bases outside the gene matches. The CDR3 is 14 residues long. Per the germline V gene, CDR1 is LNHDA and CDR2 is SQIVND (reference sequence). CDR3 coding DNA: TGTGCCAGTAGTACCGGGGACAGGCTACAGCCCCAGCATTTT. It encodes CASSTGDRLQPQHF.

The CDR3 DNA follows: TGTGCCAGCAGCCCTGCAGGCAGGGAAGCTTTCTTT. It is translated as CASSPAGREAFF. The chain joins TRBV9 to TRBJ1-1; no clear D gene. CDR1 is SGDLS, CDR2 YYNGEE, per germline. CDR3 length: 12 amino acids. V lost 4 bases and J 8 bases, leaving 12 bases between the germline ends.

CDR3 amino acids: CASSPGQGDQPQHF. DNA of the CDR3: TGTGCCAGCAGTCCGGGACAGGGTGATCAGCCCCAGCATTTT. V is TRBV2 and J is TRBJ1-5; TRBD1 matches 9 bases. Germline trimming cut 5 bases from V and 5 bases from J; bases unmatched to any gene: 4. CDR1 SNHLY and CDR2 FYNNEI come from the germline V gene. This CDR3 spans 14 amino acids.